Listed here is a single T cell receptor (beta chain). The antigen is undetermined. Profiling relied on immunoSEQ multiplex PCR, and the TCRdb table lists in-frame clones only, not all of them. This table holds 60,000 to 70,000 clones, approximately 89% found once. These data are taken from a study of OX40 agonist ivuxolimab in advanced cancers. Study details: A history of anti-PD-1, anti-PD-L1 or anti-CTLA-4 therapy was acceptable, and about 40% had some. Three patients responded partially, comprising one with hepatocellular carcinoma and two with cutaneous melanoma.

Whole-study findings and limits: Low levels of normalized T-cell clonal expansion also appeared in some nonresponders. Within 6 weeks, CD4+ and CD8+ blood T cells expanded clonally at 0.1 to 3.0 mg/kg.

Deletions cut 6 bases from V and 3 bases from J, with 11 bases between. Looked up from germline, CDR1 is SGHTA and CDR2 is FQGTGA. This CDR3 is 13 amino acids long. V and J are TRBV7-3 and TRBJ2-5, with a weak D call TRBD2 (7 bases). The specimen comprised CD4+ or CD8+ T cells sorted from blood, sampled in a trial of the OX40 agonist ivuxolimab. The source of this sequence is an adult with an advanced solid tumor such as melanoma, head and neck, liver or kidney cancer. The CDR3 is CASRAGHEETQYF. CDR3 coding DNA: TGTGCCAGCAGAGCGGGACACGAAGAGACCCAGTACTTC.